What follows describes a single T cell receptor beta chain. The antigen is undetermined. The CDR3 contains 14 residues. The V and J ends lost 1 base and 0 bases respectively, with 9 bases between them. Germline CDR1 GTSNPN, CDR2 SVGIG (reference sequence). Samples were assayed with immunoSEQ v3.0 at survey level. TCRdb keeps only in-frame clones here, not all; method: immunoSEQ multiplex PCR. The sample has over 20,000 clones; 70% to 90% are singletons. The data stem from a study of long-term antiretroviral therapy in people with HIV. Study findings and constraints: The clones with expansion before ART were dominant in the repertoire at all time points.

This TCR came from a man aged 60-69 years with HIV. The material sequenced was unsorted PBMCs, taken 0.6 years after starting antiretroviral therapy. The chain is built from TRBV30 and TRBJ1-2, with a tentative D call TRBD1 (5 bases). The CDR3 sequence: CAWSGDLPNYGYTF. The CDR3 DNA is TGTGCCTGGAGTGGGGACCTCCCTAACTATGGCTACACCTTC.